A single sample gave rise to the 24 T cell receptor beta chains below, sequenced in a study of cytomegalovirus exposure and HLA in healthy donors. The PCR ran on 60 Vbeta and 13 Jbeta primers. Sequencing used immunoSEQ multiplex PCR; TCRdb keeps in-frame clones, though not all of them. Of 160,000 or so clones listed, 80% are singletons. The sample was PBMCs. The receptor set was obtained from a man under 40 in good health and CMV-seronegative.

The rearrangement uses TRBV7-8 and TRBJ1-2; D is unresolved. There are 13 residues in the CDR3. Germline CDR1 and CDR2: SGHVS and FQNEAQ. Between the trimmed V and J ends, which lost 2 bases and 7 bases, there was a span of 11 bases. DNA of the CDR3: TGTGCCAGCAGCTTAATTTTCCCATCTGGCTACACCTTC. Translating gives CASSLIFPSGYTF.

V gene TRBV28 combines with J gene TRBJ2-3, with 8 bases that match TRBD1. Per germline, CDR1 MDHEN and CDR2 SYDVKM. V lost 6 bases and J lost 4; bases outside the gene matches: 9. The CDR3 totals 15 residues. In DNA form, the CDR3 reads TGTGCCAGCAGGCCTGGCCAGGGGGCATCAGATACGCAGTATTTT. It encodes CASRPGQGASDTQYF. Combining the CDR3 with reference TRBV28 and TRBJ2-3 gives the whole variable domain DVKVTQSSRYLVKRTGEKVFLECVQDMDHENMFWYRQDPGLGLRLIYFSYDVKMKEKGDIPEGYSVSREKKERFSLILESASTNQTSMYLCASRPGQGASDTQYFGPGTRLTVL.

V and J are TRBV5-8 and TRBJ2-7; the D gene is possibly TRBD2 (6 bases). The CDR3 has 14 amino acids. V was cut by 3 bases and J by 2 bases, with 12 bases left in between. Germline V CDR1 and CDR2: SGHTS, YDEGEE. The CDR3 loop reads CASSSSASAYEQYF. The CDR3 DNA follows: TGTGCCAGCAGCTCCTCCGCTAGCGCCTACGAGCAGTACTTC.

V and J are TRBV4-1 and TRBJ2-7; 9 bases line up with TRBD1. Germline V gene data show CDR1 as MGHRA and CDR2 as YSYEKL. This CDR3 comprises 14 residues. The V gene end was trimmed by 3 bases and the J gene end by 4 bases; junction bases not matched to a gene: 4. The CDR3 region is CASSQGQGLYEQYF. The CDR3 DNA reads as TGCGCCAGCAGCCAGGGACAGGGCTTGTACGAGCAGTACTTC.

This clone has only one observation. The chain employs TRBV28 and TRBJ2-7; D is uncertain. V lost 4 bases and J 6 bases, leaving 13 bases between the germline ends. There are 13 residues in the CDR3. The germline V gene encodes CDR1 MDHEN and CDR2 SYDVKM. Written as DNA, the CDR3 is TGTGCCAGCAGTTCCCCCTCCCTCGGCGAGCAGTACTTC. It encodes CASSSPSLGEQYF.

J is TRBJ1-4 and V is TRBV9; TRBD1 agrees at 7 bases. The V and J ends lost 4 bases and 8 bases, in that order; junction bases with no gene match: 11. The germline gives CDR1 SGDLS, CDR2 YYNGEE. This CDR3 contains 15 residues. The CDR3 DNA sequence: TGTGCCAGCAGCACTTCCGGGGACAGAGGGGAAAAACTGTTTTTT. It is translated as CASSTSGDRGEKLFF.

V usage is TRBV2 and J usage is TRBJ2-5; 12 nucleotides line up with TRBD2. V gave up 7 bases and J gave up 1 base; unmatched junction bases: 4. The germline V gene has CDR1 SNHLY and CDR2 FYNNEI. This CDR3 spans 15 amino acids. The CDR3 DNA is TGTGCCAGCAAACAACTAGCGGGGGGCCAAGAGACCCAGTACTTC. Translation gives CASKQLAGGQETQYF.

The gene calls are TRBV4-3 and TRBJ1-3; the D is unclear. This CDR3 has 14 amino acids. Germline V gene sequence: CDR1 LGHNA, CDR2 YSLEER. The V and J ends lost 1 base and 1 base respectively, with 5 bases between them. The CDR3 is CASSQVISGNTIYF. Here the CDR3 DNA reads TGCGCCAGCAGCCAAGTTATTTCTGGAAACACCATATATTTT.

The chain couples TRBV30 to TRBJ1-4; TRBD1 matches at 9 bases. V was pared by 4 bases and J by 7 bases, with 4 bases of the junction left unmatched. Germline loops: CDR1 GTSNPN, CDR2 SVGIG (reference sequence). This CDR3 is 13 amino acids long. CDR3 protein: CAWKQGASEKLFF. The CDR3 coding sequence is TGTGCCTGGAAACAGGGGGCGAGTGAAAAACTGTTTTTT.

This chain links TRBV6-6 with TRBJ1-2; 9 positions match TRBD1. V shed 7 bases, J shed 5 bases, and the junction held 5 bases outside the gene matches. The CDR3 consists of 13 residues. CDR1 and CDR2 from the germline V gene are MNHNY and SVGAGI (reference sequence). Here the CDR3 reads CASTPGTGYGYTF. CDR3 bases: TGTGCCAGCACTCCTGGGACAGGGTATGGCTACACCTTC.

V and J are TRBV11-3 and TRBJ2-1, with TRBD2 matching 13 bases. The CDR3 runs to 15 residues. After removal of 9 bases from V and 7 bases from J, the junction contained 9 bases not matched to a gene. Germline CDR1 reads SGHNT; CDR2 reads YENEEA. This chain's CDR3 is CARIVLAGGENEQFF. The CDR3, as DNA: TGTGCCAGAATAGTACTAGCGGGGGGGGAGAATGAGCAGTTCTTC.

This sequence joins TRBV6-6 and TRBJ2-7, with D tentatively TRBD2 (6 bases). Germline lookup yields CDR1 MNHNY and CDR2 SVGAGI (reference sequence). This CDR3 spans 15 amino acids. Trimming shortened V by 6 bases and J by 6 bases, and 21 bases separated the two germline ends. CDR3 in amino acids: CASSPDRGWGSEQYF. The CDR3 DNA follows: TGTGCCAGCAGCCCCGATCGGGGGTGGGGCTCCGAGCAGTACTTC.

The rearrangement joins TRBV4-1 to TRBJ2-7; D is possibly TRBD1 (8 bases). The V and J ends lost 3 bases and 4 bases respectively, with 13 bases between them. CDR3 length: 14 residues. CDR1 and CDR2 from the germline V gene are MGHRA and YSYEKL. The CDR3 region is CASSHGQGGYEQYF. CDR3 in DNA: TGCGCCAGCAGCCACGGACAGGGAGGGTACGAGCAGTACTTC.

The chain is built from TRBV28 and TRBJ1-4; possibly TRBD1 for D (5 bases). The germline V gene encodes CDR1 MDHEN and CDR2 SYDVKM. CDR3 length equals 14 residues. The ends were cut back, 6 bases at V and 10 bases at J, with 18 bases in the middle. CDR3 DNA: TGTGCCAGCAGCTTAGACCAGGGACTGGTAAAACTGTTTTTT. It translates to CASSLDQGLVKLFF.

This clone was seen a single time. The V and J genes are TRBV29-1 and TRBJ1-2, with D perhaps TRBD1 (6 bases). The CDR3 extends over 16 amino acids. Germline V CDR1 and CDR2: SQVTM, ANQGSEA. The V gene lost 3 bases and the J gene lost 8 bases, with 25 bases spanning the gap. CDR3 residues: CSVEARTESPGSGYTF. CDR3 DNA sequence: TGCAGCGTTGAGGCCAGGACAGAGAGTCCGGGGAGCGGCTACACCTTC.

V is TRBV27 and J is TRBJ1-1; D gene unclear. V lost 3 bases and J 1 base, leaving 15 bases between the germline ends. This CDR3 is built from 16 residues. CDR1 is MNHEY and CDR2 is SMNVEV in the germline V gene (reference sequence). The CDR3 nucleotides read TGTGCCAGCAGTTTTTCTGGTGGGCAGCAGAACACTGAAGCTTTCTTT. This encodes CASSFSGGQQNTEAFF.

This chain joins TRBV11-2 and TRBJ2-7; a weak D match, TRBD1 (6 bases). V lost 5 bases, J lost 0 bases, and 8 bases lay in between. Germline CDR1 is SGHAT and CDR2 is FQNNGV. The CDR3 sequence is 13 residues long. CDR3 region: CASSQGHSYEQYF. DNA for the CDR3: TGTGCCAGCAGCCAGGGACACTCCTACGAGCAGTACTTC.

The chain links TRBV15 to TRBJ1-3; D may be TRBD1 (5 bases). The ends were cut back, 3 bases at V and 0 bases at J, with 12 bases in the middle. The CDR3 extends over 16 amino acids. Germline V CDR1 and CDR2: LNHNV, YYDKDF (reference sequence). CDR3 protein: CATSRGLTGSGNTIYF. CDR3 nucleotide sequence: TGTGCCACCAGCAGGGGACTGACTGGCTCTGGAAACACCATATATTTT.

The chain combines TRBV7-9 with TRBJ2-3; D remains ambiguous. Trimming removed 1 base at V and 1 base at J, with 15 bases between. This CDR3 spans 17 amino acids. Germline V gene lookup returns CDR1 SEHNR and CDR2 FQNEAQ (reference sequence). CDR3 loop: CASSLDYFPAGTDTQYF. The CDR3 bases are TGTGCCAGCAGCTTAGATTACTTTCCGGCGGGCACAGATACGCAGTATTTT.

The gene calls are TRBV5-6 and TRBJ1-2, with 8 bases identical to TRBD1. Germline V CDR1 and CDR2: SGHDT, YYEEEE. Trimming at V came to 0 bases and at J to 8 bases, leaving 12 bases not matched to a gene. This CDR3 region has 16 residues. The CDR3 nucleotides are TGTGCCAGCAGCTTGGATTCGCAGGGGGCAGGAAGGGGCTACACCTTC. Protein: CASSLDSQGAGRGYTF.

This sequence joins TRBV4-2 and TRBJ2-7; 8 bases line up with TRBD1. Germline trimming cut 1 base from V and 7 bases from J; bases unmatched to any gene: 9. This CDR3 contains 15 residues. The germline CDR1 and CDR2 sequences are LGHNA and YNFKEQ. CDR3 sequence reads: CASSQVAPGGFEQYF. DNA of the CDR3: TGTGCCAGCAGCCAAGTCGCGCCAGGGGGCTTTGAGCAGTACTTC.

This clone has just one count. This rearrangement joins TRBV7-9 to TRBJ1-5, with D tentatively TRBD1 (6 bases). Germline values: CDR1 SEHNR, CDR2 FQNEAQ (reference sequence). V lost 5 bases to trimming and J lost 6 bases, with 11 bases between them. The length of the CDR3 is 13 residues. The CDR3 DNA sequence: TGTGCCAGCAGCGCAGGGGCGGGTCAGCCCCAGCATTTT. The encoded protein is CASSAGAGQPQHF.

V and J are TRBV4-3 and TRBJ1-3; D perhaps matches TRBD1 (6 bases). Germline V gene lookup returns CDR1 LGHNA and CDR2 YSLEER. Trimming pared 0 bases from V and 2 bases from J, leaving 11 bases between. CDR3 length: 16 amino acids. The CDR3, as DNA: TGCGCCAGCAGCCAAGATCCCAGGGGTCCTGGAAACACCATATATTTT. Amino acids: CASSQDPRGPGNTIYF.

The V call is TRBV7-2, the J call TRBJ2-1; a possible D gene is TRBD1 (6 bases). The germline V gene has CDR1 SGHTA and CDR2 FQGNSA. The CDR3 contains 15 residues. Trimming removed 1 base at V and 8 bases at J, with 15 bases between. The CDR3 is CASSLGQGRIHEQFF. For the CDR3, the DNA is TGTGCCAGCAGCTTAGGTCAGGGGCGCATTCATGAGCAGTTCTTC.